This T cell receptor (beta chain) appears in the sequencing data of a study of T cell changes during pregnancy in multiple sclerosis. This CDR3 spans 15 amino acids. Data came from immunoSEQ multiplex PCR; TCRdb stores just in-frame clones and leaves some out. The sample records 70,000 to 100,000 clones, roughly 93% being singletons. This clonotype originated in a female donor with multiple sclerosis, enrolled in a pregnancy study. The rearrangement uses TRBV21-1 and TRBJ1-3; no DNA check was done on the table's D call, TRBD1. TRBV21-1 is annotated as a pseudogene. The source was peripheral blood, collected in the first trimester of pregnancy. The CDR3 reads CASSSARGTGNTIYF. The CDR3 bases are TGTGCCAGCAGCAGTGCCAGGGGAACTGGAAACACCATATATTTT.